This section outlines one TCR beta chain sequence together with its context. The CDR3 sequence is 12 residues long. From germline, CDR1 is MDHEN and CDR2 SYDVKM. Unmatched junction bases numbered 3, after V lost 10 bases and J lost 7 bases. In the authors' methods: Using reference gene primer amplification, nucleated cell counts were estimated. Repertoires were generated with immunoSEQ multiplex PCR, while TCRdb's copy carries only in-frame clones and drops some. V, J and clone size reflect that table, while D and trimming were determined from the DNA. The table records approximately 290,000 clones, approximately 86% of them present only once. The source of the sample is a study of blood T cell repertoires in COVID-19.

The TCR originated in a man younger than 30 with active or convalescent COVID-19. The gene calls are TRBV28 and TRBJ1-6; 8 nucleotides align to TRBD1. Sequenced material: peripheral blood. The CDR3 DNA reads TGTGCCACTGGACAGGGAAATTCACCCCTCCACTTT. Translation: CATGQGNSPLHF. The entire variable domain, with the rest obtained from reference TRBV28 and TRBJ1-6, is as follows: DVKVTQSSRYLVKRTGEKVFLECVQDMDHENMFWYRQDPGLGLRLIYFSYDVKMKEKGDIPEGYSVSREKKERFSLILESASTNQTSMYLCATGQGNSPLHFGNGTRLTVT.